The present TCR beta chain was sequenced within a study of blood T cell repertoires in COVID-19. As for the study in general: Donors in the United States, Italy and Spain gave samples during acute or convalescent COVID-19.

Generated by immunoSEQ multiplex PCR, the TCRdb table keeps only in-frame clones and is missing some. Here the sample spans just over 300,000 clones, roughly 86% being singletons. The germline gives CDR1 MDHEN, CDR2 SYDVKM. The ends lost 4 bases at V and 3 bases at J; junction bases unmatched: 4. The CDR3 loop spans 16 amino acids. The chain joins TRBV28 to TRBJ2-3; 13 positions match TRBD2. The sequence was collected from a woman in her late teens or twenties who had recovered from COVID-19. Material: PBMCs or T cells enriched from blood (not recorded which). This CDR3 is CASSSSGLAGTDTQYF. The DNA of the CDR3 is TGTGCCAGCAGTTCATCGGGACTAGCGGGGACAGATACGCAGTATTTT.